One sample yielded the 16 T cell receptor beta chains listed below, sequenced in a study of blood T cell repertoires in COVID-19. The assay was immunoSEQ multiplex PCR, and TCRdb's table has in-frame clones only and misses some. Of over 30,000 clones in the sample, less than 90% were seen once. Sequenced sample: peripheral blood. The origin of the receptors is a woman aged 80 or over with active or convalescent COVID-19.

The chain recombines TRBV27 with TRBJ2-7, with 12 bases fitting TRBD2. The CDR3 sequence is 14 residues long. Unmatched junction bases numbered 1, after V lost 7 bases and J lost 0 bases. Germline CDR1 and CDR2: MNHEY and SMNVEV (reference sequence). CDR3 in DNA: TGTGCCAGCAAACTAGCGGGGGGCTCCTACGAGCAGTACTTC. Residues: CASKLAGGSYEQYF.

This sequence joins TRBV27 and TRBJ1-3, with D possibly TRBD1 on 5 matching bases. The germline gives CDR1 MNHEY, CDR2 SMNVEV (reference sequence). The CDR3 sequence is 17 residues long. V shed 2 bases and J shed 0 bases, with 14 bases lying between them. The CDR3 is CASSLTTQGGSGNTIYF. The CDR3 region has the DNA TGTGCCAGCAGTTTAACGACGCAGGGAGGCTCTGGAAACACCATATATTTT.

This clone was seen a few times. V is TRBV5-1 and J is TRBJ2-1; perhaps TRBD2 as D (6 bases). Germline V gene lookup returns CDR1 SGHRS and CDR2 YFSETQ. This CDR3 comprises 16 residues. Trimming shortened V by 0 bases and J by 5 bases, and 15 bases separated the two germline ends. The CDR3 coding sequence is TGCGCCAGCAGCTTGGAGGGCGGGGTTGCCCACAATGAGCAGTTCTTC. Translated: CASSLEGGVAHNEQFF.

The chain employs TRBV6-2 or TRBV6-3 and TRBJ1-2, with D unresolved. The CDR3 spans 13 residues. Trimming left V 5 bases short and J 3 bases short, with 10 bases between. Germline V gene sequence: CDR1 MNHEY, CDR2 SVGEGT. The CDR3 nucleotides read TGTGCCAGCAGTGTCACCGGGGACTATGGCTACACCTTC. It specifies CASSVTGDYGYTF.

The V call is TRBV3-1 (or the pseudogene TRBV3-2), the J call TRBJ2-7, with a possible D match to TRBD2 (6 bases). The germline gives CDR1 LGHDT, CDR2 YNNKEL (reference sequence). The CDR3 runs to 17 residues. The ends were cut back, 1 base at V and 2 bases at J, with 18 bases in the middle. CDR3 nucleotide sequence: TGTGCCAGCAGCCAAGGGGTTAGCCGGGGGAGTCCCTACGAGCAGTACTTC. This sequence encodes CASSQGVSRGSPYEQYF.

The V and J genes are TRBV20-1 and TRBJ2-1, with 8 nucleotides matching TRBD2. The CDR3 sequence is 15 residues long. The germline CDR1 and CDR2 sequences are DFQATT and SNEGSKA (reference sequence). The V segment lost 3 bases and the J segment 9 bases; nucleotides outside the gene matches: 13. The CDR3 reads CSASVGAGVYGEQFF. Here the CDR3 DNA reads TGCAGTGCTAGTGTGGGAGCGGGGGTATACGGTGAGCAGTTCTTC.

J is TRBJ2-5 and V is TRBV12-3 or TRBV12-4; a weak D match, TRBD2 (6 bases). V lost 3 bases and J lost 5, with 10 bases in between. The CDR3 is made up of 13 amino acids. CDR3 coding DNA: TGTGCCAGCAGTTTCGTCGGAGGGGAGACCCAGTACTTC. It codes for CASSFVGGETQYF.

This clone appeared a single time. This chain joins TRBV10-3 and TRBJ2-6; 8 bases line up with TRBD1. Germline loops: CDR1 ENHRY, CDR2 SYGVKD. This CDR3 region has 18 residues. With V trimmed by 0 bases and J by 0 bases, 4 bases remained unmatched. CDR3 sequence (DNA): TGTGCCATCAGTGAGTCATCAGGGGGCGGCTCTGGGGCCAACGTCCTGACTTTC. Protein sequence: CAISESSGGGSGANVLTF.

The V gene is TRBV5-1, the J gene TRBJ2-3; TRBD2 agrees at 7 bases. The CDR3 has 14 residues. Trimming cost V 4 bases and J 3 bases; bases outside gene matches: 5. Germline V gene sequence: CDR1 SGHRS, CDR2 YFSETQ. The CDR3 here is CASSGAGGTDTQYF. The CDR3 coding sequence is TGCGCCAGCAGCGGGGCCGGGGGGACAGATACGCAGTATTTT.

The chain is built from TRBV11-2 and TRBJ2-7, with a tentative D call TRBD1 (6 bases). The germline V gene encodes CDR1 SGHAT and CDR2 FQNNGV. This CDR3 has 13 residues. Trimming shortened V by 5 bases and J by 4 bases, and 12 bases separated the two germline ends. The CDR3 loop reads CASSPTGQYEQYF. Here the CDR3 DNA reads TGTGCCAGCAGCCCCACAGGACAGTACGAGCAGTACTTC.

Of note for this clone: An end of the junction differs from the germline gene, which may be a read error. This chain uses TRBV27 with TRBJ1-3, with a possible D match to TRBD1 (6 bases). The CDR3 covers 15 residues. From germline, CDR1 is MNHEY and CDR2 SMNVEV (reference sequence). CDR3 loop: CASSLSGASGNTIYF. The CDR3 DNA reads TGTGCCAGCAGCTTATCGGGGGCCTCTGGAAACACCATATATTTT.

V usage is TRBV10-3 and J usage is TRBJ1-5, with TRBD1 identical over 10 bases. Trimming took 3 bases from V and 6 from J; bases not matched to a gene: 5. Germline V lookup: CDR1 ENHRY, CDR2 SYGVKD. CDR3 length: 15 residues. CDR3 nucleotide sequence: TGTGCCATCAGTGATCTTGGACAGGGGGGTCAGCCCCAGCATTTT. It is translated as CAISDLGQGGQPQHF.

The chain employs TRBV4-1 and TRBJ2-7; 11 bases align to TRBD2. Germline trimming cut 4 bases from V and 2 bases from J; bases unmatched to any gene: 7. Germline loops: CDR1 MGHRA, CDR2 YSYEKL. The CDR3 extends over 16 amino acids. CDR3 in DNA: TGCGCCAGCAGCCTACCGAGTAGCGGGGGGGCCTACGAGCAGTACTTC. The encoded protein is CASSLPSSGGAYEQYF.

The chain joins TRBV18 to TRBJ1-3; 7 bases are a match to TRBD1. Germline CDR1 is KGHSH and CDR2 is LQKENI. The CDR3 is 17 residues long. V was clipped by 2 bases and J by 1 base; unmatched bases: 8. CDR3 sequence (DNA): TGTGCCAGCTCACCATATGGACAGGCCGGATCTGGAAACACCATATATTTT. Translating it yields CASSPYGQAGSGNTIYF.

V and J are TRBV5-8 and TRBJ2-3; TRBD2 matches at 8 bases. CDR1 SGHTS and CDR2 YDEGEE come from the germline V gene. The CDR3 loop spans 15 amino acids. J gave up 3 bases and V 1 base, and 4 bases lay outside the gene matches. The CDR3 nucleotides read TGTGCCAGCAGCTTGAGCGGGGGCGGTACAGATACGCAGTATTTT. Translation: CASSLSGGGTDTQYF.

This clone was counted a single time. The chain joins TRBV28 to TRBJ1-2, with D possibly being TRBD1 (6 bases). The CDR3 loop spans 15 amino acids. Germline CDR1 is MDHEN and CDR2 is SYDVKM. The ends were cut back, 2 bases at V and 7 bases at J, with 17 bases in the middle. CDR3 sequence: CASSLALGGAAGYTF. CDR3 bases: TGTGCCAGCAGTTTAGCCCTGGGGGGGGCGGCTGGCTACACCTTC.